This TCR beta chain was captured by sequencing in a study of cytomegalovirus exposure and HLA in healthy donors. At the level of the study: Within the Caucasian-associated ancestry cluster were roughly 82% of the approximately 390 genotyped donors. Regarding the study as a whole: Upon later analysis, HLA-associated TCR beta chains proved more clonally expanded than other, equally common chains.

The trim removed 5 bases at V and 0 bases at J, leaving 7 bases unmatched. Germline CDR1 and CDR2: SGHTA and FQGNSA. The CDR3 has 16 amino acids. Both 60 Vbeta primers and 13 Jbeta primers went into the PCR. The table came from immunoSEQ multiplex PCR; TCRdb's copy has only in-frame clones and leaves some out. The sample records about 200,000 clones, about 80% being singletons. This clone was detected a few times. The antigen is undetermined. Sequencing was carried out using PBMCs. This chain connects TRBV7-2 to TRBJ1-5, with TRBD1 matching over 7 bases. The sequence was obtained from a woman in her thirties in good health and CMV-seronegative. CDR3 region: CASSQGQRYSNQPQHF. CDR3 bases: TGTGCCAGCAGCCAGGGACAGAGGTATAGCAATCAGCCCCAGCATTTT.